This TCR beta chain is drawn from a study of OX40 agonist ivuxolimab in advanced cancers. Across the study: Every 2 weeks, ivuxolimab was infused into the patients intravenously at between 0.01 and 10 mg/kg. Averaging roughly 60 years in age, with a range of 23 to 79, the cohort was 65% to 85% male. Dose-escalation patients were diagnosed with hepatocellular carcinoma, melanoma, renal cell cancer or head and neck cancer.

Produced via immunoSEQ multiplex PCR; TCRdb's table is partial and in-frame only. The table has approximately 59,000 clones, approximately 87% seen once; the top ten hold over 2%. With 5 bases clipped from V and 7 bases from J, the junction kept 9 bases outside the gene matches. The CDR3 spans 14 residues. Looked up from germline, CDR1 is GTSNPN and CDR2 is SVGIG (reference sequence). Sequencing used CD4+ or CD8+ T cells sorted from blood, obtained in a trial of the OX40 agonist ivuxolimab. This sequence was found in an adult with an advanced solid tumor such as melanoma, head and neck, liver or kidney cancer. The rearrangement joins TRBV30 to TRBJ1-5; 9 nucleotides match TRBD1. CDR3 loop: CAWGGQGWGQPQHF. CDR3 DNA sequence: TGTGCCTGGGGGGGACAGGGTTGGGGCCAGCCCCAGCATTTT.